The clone carrying this TCR beta chain was counted only a few times. Its target is unknown. These data originate in a study of cytomegalovirus exposure and HLA in healthy donors. Study-wide points: Within an earlier analysis, most TCR beta V segments proved productive either about 90% or about 30% of the time.

The PCR was carried out with 60 Vbeta primers and 13 Jbeta primers. TCRdb's copy holds only in-frame clones and misses some; the assay was immunoSEQ multiplex PCR. This sample has around 190,000 clones, with about 80% found just once. The sequencing sample was made of PBMCs. The origin of this receptor is a man in his forties in good health and CMV-seropositive.

The CDR3 is CASSLGGTGGMNTEAFF. Written as DNA, the CDR3 is TGTGCCAGCAGCTTAGGAGGGACAGGGGGGATGAACACTGAAGCTTTCTTT. V usage is TRBV7-9 and J usage is TRBJ1-1, with 11 bases lining up with TRBD1. Germline CDR1 SEHNR, CDR2 FQNEAQ (reference sequence). The CDR3 spans 17 residues. V shed 1 base, J shed 0 bases, and the junction held 4 bases outside the gene matches.